This TCR beta chain was observed in a study of OX40 agonist ivuxolimab in advanced cancers. With 2 bases clipped from V and 9 bases from J, the junction kept 7 bases outside the gene matches. The CDR3 covers 15 residues. Germline loops: CDR1 SNHLY, CDR2 FYNNEI. Using immunoSEQ multiplex PCR, the repertoire was profiled, and TCRdb retains in-frame clones only, with some absent. The sample yields roughly 69,000 clones, 91% seen once. Specimen: CD4+ or CD8+ T cells sorted from blood, collected in a trial of the OX40 agonist ivuxolimab. The sequence was collected from an adult with an advanced solid tumor such as melanoma, head and neck, liver or kidney cancer. The genes are TRBV2 and TRBJ2-3, with 11 nucleotides matching TRBD2. The CDR3 region is CASSEFTSGRETQYF. The CDR3 DNA is TGTGCCAGCAGTGAATTCACTAGCGGGAGAGAGACGCAGTATTTT.